This entry describes one T cell receptor (beta chain). Its antigen target is currently unknown. Base qualities are missing; no much larger clone stands one base away. Based on the germline V gene (reference sequence), the CDR1 and CDR2 sequences are LGHDT and YNNKEL. The CDR3 sequence holds 16 residues, the cysteine and phenylalanine included. The DNA shown is the 48-base CDR3, in frame from base 1. V is cut by 4 bases and J by 0 bases, and the space between the germline ends is 15 bases. Samples from volunteer blood donors who had recovered from COVID-19 were contributed by a second Seattle source. Whole blood was collected in K2EDTA tubes by collaborating institutions according to the institutions' own protocols. For TCRbeta analysis, collaborator samples were shipped as frozen whole blood, as isolated PBMCs, or as DNA extracted from either sample type. The immunoSEQ Assay, a bias-controlled multiplex PCR, was used to amplify TCRbeta CDR3 regions from genomic DNA. On the authors' methods: Within the assay, amplification of reference gene primers was used to estimate how many nucleated cells each sample contained. Sequence reads were collapsed and filtered to measure the absolute abundance of every unique TCRbeta CDR3 rearrangement. For each sample, productive Simpson clonality was calculated by taking the square root of Simpson's diversity index across productive rearrangements. The table comes from immuneACCESS by way of TCRdb, which keeps in-frame sequences with V and J called. Part of the clones is missing from these tables; in studies checked, under half for an unresolved V gene and the rest for unknown reasons. The V and J calls and clone size are taken from that table; D and trimming were inferred from the DNA. The sample has under 300,000 clones on record, nearly 90% of them singletons. The top ten constitute under 2.5% of the sample.

This sample is drawn from a study of blood T cell repertoires in COVID-19 (TCRdb year 2020). Study-level background: Samples covering the acute and convalescent phases of COVID-19 were provided by collaborators in the United States, Italy and Spain. The samples were drawn from two sources: the first 160 participants of the ongoing ImmuneRACE study, and 1,000 to 1,500 subjects contributed by 6 global collaborators. Nearly every sample came with metadata listing a de-identified subject ID, COVID-19 status, age in years and sex. The prospective study material was composed of cDNA or gDNA derived from T cells, B-cell-depleted T cells, or PBMCs. Deeply sampled blood TCRbeta repertoires from subjects exposed to, actively infected with, or recovered from COVID-19 were included in the dataset. A freely available public database, intended as a resource for researchers studying the immune response to SARS-CoV-2, is where the repertoires were released. Where HLA class I and class II types were available, the types were taken from metadata supplied by the sample provider, not from assay-based typing. Beyond this particular receptor, the publication reports: The amount of clinical and demographic metadata varied by source and participant and was provided uncurated.

Input material: peripheral blood. This receptor chain uses TRBV3-1 (or the pseudogene TRBV3-2) and TRBJ1-2; TRBD1 could be the D gene, as 5 bases match. This receptor was taken from a middle-aged woman who had recovered from COVID-19. The nucleotide sequence is TGTGCCAGCAGCCCCCACAGTGGGGGGGCTAACTATGGCTACACCTTC. It translates as CASSPHSGGANYGYTF.